The rows below give T cell receptor beta chains drawn from one sample of a study of blood T cell repertoires in COVID-19. Produced via immunoSEQ multiplex PCR; TCRdb's table is partial and in-frame only. The table includes about 140,000 clones, roughly four fifths detected once. Sequencing was done on a sample of peripheral blood. Every receptor here comes from an elderly woman with acute or convalescent COVID-19. CDR3s include the opening cysteine and the closing phenylalanine or tryptophan. D genes are given only for firm matches. Clone size is not always given. Where it is, it says once, few, many or a class for expanded clones.

d_gene	v_gene	j_gene	len	abundance	CDR3aa	CDR3nt
-	TRBV28	TRBJ1-2	12	once	CASNGVPYGYTF	TGTGCCAGCAACGGGGTACCCTATGGCTACACCTTC
TRBD2	TRBV24-1	TRBJ2-3	15	-	CATSDAGLAGDTQYF	TGTGCCACCAGTGATGCGGGACTAGCGGGAGATACGCAGTATTTT
-	TRBV7-2	TRBJ1-2	16	once	CASRLEVGRVGSGYTF	TGTGCCAGCAGGCTCGAAGTGGGCAGGGTTGGGTCTGGCTACACCTTC
TRBD1	TRBV11-2	TRBJ1-2	15	-	CASSSSGTGGFGYTF	TGTGCCAGCAGCTCTTCCGGGACAGGGGGCTTTGGCTACACCTTC
TRBD1	TRBV19	TRBJ1-4	14	-	CASSVRGLGEKLFF	TGTGCCAGTAGCGTCAGGGGGTTGGGTGAAAAACTGTTTTTT
-	TRBV2	TRBJ1-2	12	-	CASSDSHYGYTF	TGTGCCAGCAGTGACTCCCACTATGGCTACACCTTC
TRBD2	TRBV11-2	TRBJ2-7	15	-	CASSSPRGVSYEQYF	TGTGCCAGCAGCTCCCCTCGGGGGGTAAGCTACGAGCAGTACTTC
TRBD2	TRBV14	TRBJ2-1	15	-	CASSQGGSSYNEQFF	TGTGCCAGCAGCCAAGGCGGGAGCTCCTACAATGAGCAGTTCTTC
-	TRBV18	TRBJ1-1	16	-	CASSRKQTGQDTEAFF	TGTGCCAGCTCACGAAAACAGACAGGTCAGGACACTGAAGCTTTCTTT
-	TRBV12-3/TRBV12-4	TRBJ2-5	13	-	CASSLQGRETQYF	TGTGCCAGCAGTTTGCAGGGGCGCGAGACCCAGTACTTC
-	TRBV25-1	TRBJ1-5	14	-	CASSEDERGQPQHF	TGTGCCAGCAGTGAGGATGAGCGGGGGCAGCCCCAGCATTTT
-	TRBV28	TRBJ1-4	14	-	CASSHRAGLEKLFF	TGTGCCAGCAGCCATCGTGCGGGCTTAGAAAAACTGTTTTTT
-	TRBV6-2/TRBV6-3	TRBJ1-5	15	-	CASSDPRGSNQPQHF	TGTGCCAGCAGTGACCCCAGGGGAAGCAATCAGCCCCAGCATTTT
TRBD2	TRBV2	TRBJ2-1	15	once	CASSGAGGPSNEQFF	TGTGCCAGCTCCGGGGCGGGGGGGCCCTCCAATGAGCAGTTCTTC
-	TRBV2	TRBJ1-4	15	-	CASKAMGLEGEKLFF	TGTGCCAGCAAGGCCATGGGCCTAGAGGGTGAAAAACTGTTTTTT
-	TRBV20-1	TRBJ2-2	13	few	CSASSGFTGELFF	TGCAGTGCTAGTTCAGGATTTACCGGGGAGCTGTTTTTT
TRBD1	TRBV29-1	TRBJ2-2	14	-	CSAGGQGYTGELFF	TGCAGCGCCGGCGGACAGGGTTACACCGGGGAGCTGTTTTTT
-	TRBV7-2	TRBJ1-1	15	-	CASSLVARSYTEAFF	TGTGCCAGCAGCTTAGTGGCCAGATCGTACACTGAAGCTTTCTTT
-	TRBV19	TRBJ2-5	17	-	CASSIRSPRYLQETQYF	TGTGCCAGTAGTATACGGAGCCCTCGCTACTTACAAGAGACCCAGTACTTC
-	TRBV4-1	TRBJ2-7	13	-	CASSQDQRYEQYF	TGCGCCAGCAGCCAAGATCAGAGGTACGAGCAGTACTTC
-	TRBV9	TRBJ1-1	14	-	CASSPGPGGTEAFF	TGTGCCAGCAGCCCCGGTCCCGGAGGGACTGAAGCTTTCTTT
-	TRBV10-2	TRBJ2-7	11	-	CASSLENEQYF	TGCGCCAGCAGTTTAGAGAACGAGCAGTACTTC
-	TRBV2	TRBJ2-1	13	-	CASTRASYNEQFF	TGTGCCAGCACCCGAGCCTCCTACAATGAGCAGTTCTTC
TRBD2	TRBV7-2	TRBJ2-3	16	-	CASSPVLAVSTDTQYF	TGTGCCAGCAGCCCAGTTCTAGCGGTTAGCACAGATACGCAGTATTTT
TRBD1	TRBV6-6	TRBJ1-4	16	once	CASSYATGQGGEKLFF	TGTGCCAGCAGTTACGCAACGGGACAGGGGGGCGAAAAACTGTTTTTT
TRBD1	TRBV28	TRBJ1-2	12	-	CAAEQGMGGYTF	TGTGCCGCCGAACAGGGGATGGGTGGCTACACCTTC
-	TRBV15	TRBJ1-4	13	-	CATSKWGGEKLFF	TGTGCCACCAGCAAATGGGGGGGCGAAAAACTGTTTTTT
TRBD1	TRBV28	TRBJ1-2	11	-	CATPGGHGYTF	TGTGCCACTCCAGGGGGCCATGGCTACACCTTC
-	TRBV15	TRBJ2-7	15	-	CATSRGQTSSYEQYF	TGTGCCACCAGCAGAGGACAGACAAGCTCCTACGAGCAGTACTTC
-	TRBV9	TRBJ1-1	14	-	CASSGRHGNTEAFF	TGTGCCAGCAGCGGACGACACGGGAACACTGAAGCTTTCTTT